In this sample, the clone carrying this T cell receptor (beta chain) turned up many times. The antigen is undetermined. The sample belongs to a study of T-cell reconstitution after alpha-beta-depleted transplantation in children. Study-level points and caveats: T-cell counts and diversity at one year post-transplant came mainly from newly produced T cells.

Library preparation (for TCRbeta) was performed with unique molecular identifiers. TCRdb ran MiXCR on the PCR reads and lists one entry per CDR3 protein. The data show 450,000 to 550,000 distinct CDR3 sequences, more than 9.5% seen once. J lost 3 bases, V lost 4 bases, and 2 bases had no gene match. Germline lookup yields CDR1 SNHLY and CDR2 FYNNEI. The CDR3 loop spans 14 amino acids. The source material was PBMCs, mostly from graft donor cells, sampled 180 days after TCRalphabeta/CD19-depleted stem cell transplant. The receptor comes from a female patient between 2 and 15 years old who had a stem cell transplant for aplastic anemia, so the T cells may come from the graft donor. The chain recombines TRBV2 with TRBJ2-3; 9 nucleotides agree with TRBD2. CDR3 nucleotide sequence: TGTGCCAGCAGTGCCAGCGGGAGGACAGATACGCAGTATTTT. Protein product: CASSASGRTDTQYF.